The 20 T cell receptor beta chains below come from one sample, sequenced in a study of CD8 T cells in ankylosing spondylitis. TCRdb analysed the 5' RACE reads with MiXCR anew, one entry per CDR3 protein. Of 200,000 to 250,000 distinct CDR3 sequences detected, about a quarter appear once; the ten largest clones hold under 8%. The material sequenced was blood, either unsorted or a sorted T cell fraction (not recorded which). These receptors all stem from a male donor with ankylosing spondylitis or in good health (not recorded which).

This clonotype was counted ten times or more. The chain links TRBV18 to TRBJ1-6, with 8 nucleotides matching TRBD1. This CDR3 is built from 15 residues. V shed 2 bases and J 9 bases; nucleotides not matched to a gene: 6. Germline values: CDR1 KGHSH, CDR2 LQKENI. In DNA form, the CDR3 reads TGTGCCAGCTCACCAGTAGACAGGGGTGGTTCACCCCTCCACTTT. Amino acid sequence: CASSPVDRGGSPLHF.

In its sample, this clonotype was seen many times. The gene calls are TRBV6-1 and TRBJ1-5; D perhaps matches TRBD1 (5 bases). Germline CDR1 reads MNHNS; CDR2 reads SASEGT. Trimming stripped 6 bases from V and 3 bases from J, with 9 bases between. This CDR3 is 13 amino acids long. The CDR3 DNA reads TGTGCCAGCAGCTCGGACATCAATCAGCCCCAGCATTTT. Its protein product is CASSSDINQPQHF.

This clonotype has a count of ten or more. The chain couples TRBV27 to TRBJ2-7; no clear D gene. The ends were cut back, 8 bases at V and 0 bases at J, with 14 bases in the middle. The CDR3 spans 14 residues. From germline, CDR1 is MNHEY and CDR2 SMNVEV (reference sequence). DNA of the CDR3: TGTGCCAGCGCCTCCCAGGTTACCTCCTACGAGCAGTACTTC. This codes for CASASQVTSYEQYF.

The chain joins TRBV20-1 to TRBJ2-2; 8 bases match TRBD2. Per germline, CDR1 DFQATT and CDR2 SNEGSKA (reference sequence). Losses at the gene ends were 3 bases for V and 5 bases for J; bases not matched to a gene: 2. This CDR3 spans 13 amino acids. In DNA form, the CDR3 reads TGCAGTGCTAGTGGACTAGCTACCGGGGAGCTGTTTTTT. Protein: CSASGLATGELFF.

This clonotype came up many times. The chain recombines TRBV5-6 with TRBJ2-7, with TRBD2 matching 10 bases. The CDR3 consists of 14 residues. J was trimmed by 5 bases and V by 6 bases; bases with no gene match: 8. The V gene's germline CDR1 is SGHDT and CDR2 YYEEEE. The CDR3 sequence: CASTEGLASNEQYF. CDR3 nucleotide sequence: TGTGCCAGCACCGAGGGACTAGCGTCGAACGAGCAGTACTTC.

V usage is TRBV25-1 and J usage is TRBJ2-4; D is unresolved. This CDR3 region has 12 residues. Trimming took 4 bases from V and 0 from J, leaving 1 base between them. Per germline, CDR1 MGHDK and CDR2 SYGVNS. The CDR3 bases are TGTGCCAGCAGTGTAGCCAAAAACATTCAGTACTTC. Translated, it gives CASSVAKNIQYF.

This clonotype was detected ten times or more. The chain couples TRBV10-3 to TRBJ2-7; 12 bases fit TRBD2. The CDR3 covers 21 residues. V shed 4 bases and J 1 base; nucleotides not matched to a gene: 20. Germline V gives CDR1 ENHRY, CDR2 SYGVKD. The CDR3 here is CAISVASGRAENGVRSYEQYF. In DNA, the CDR3 is TGTGCCATCAGTGTGGCTAGCGGGAGGGCCGAGAATGGAGTAAGGTCCTACGAGCAGTACTTC.

CDR3 in amino acids: CSARFAGGDFIETQYF. As DNA, the CDR3 is TGCAGTGCTAGATTTGCGGGAGGGGATTTTATAGAGACCCAGTACTTC. The V gene is TRBV20-1, the J gene TRBJ2-5; 9 nucleotides align to TRBD2. The CDR3 spans 16 residues. The V segment lost 2 bases and the J segment 4 bases; nucleotides outside the gene matches: 11. Germline V gene lookup returns CDR1 DFQATT and CDR2 SNEGSKA (reference sequence).

The chain links TRBV15 to TRBJ2-2, with a tentative D call TRBD2 (6 bases). Germline-derived CDR1 and CDR2 are LNHNV and YYDKDF (reference sequence). V lost 5 bases and J 7 bases, leaving 17 bases between the germline ends. The CDR3 sequence is 15 residues long. CDR3 sequence: CATSLPGGVDGELFF. CDR3 in DNA: TGTGCCACCAGCCTACCCGGAGGGGTTGACGGGGAGCTGTTTTTT.

The V and J genes are TRBV4-3 and TRBJ2-6; D ambiguous. The length of the CDR3 is 15 residues. Between the trimmed V and J ends, which lost 1 base and 1 base, there was a span of 5 bases. CDR1 is LGHNA and CDR2 is YSLEER in the germline V gene. The CDR3 loop reads CASSQVLSGANVLTF. The CDR3 DNA reads TGCGCCAGCAGCCAAGTATTATCTGGGGCCAACGTCCTGACTTTC.

CDR3 nucleotides: TGTGCCAGCAGTGAATATCAGGGGGGACTAGCGGGATTGGGCAATGAGCAGTTCTTC. Its translation: CASSEYQGGLAGLGNEQFF. The chain links TRBV25-1 to TRBJ2-1, with TRBD2 matching over 13 bases. Per the germline V gene, CDR1 is MGHDK and CDR2 is SYGVNS. V lost 0 bases to trimming and J lost 6 bases; unmatched junction nucleotides: 11. The CDR3 contains 19 residues. Based on the CDR3 plus reference TRBV25-1 and TRBJ2-1, the full variable domain is EADIYQTPRYLVIGTGKKITLECSQTMGHDKMYWYQQDPGMELHLIHYSYGVNSTEKGDLSSESTVSRIRTEHFPLTLESARPSHTSQYLCASSEYQGGLAGLGNEQFFGPGTRLTVL.

This clonotype was detected many times. The chain has TRBV20-1 and TRBJ2-7; 7 nucleotides align to TRBD2. Germline CDR1 is DFQATT and CDR2 is SNEGSKA (reference sequence). With 0 bases clipped from V and 7 bases from J, the junction kept 6 bases outside the gene matches. This CDR3 is 13 amino acids long. CDR3: CSARDAGEEEQYF. The CDR3 region has the DNA TGCAGTGCTAGAGATGCGGGGGAGGAGGAGCAGTACTTC.

The chain uses TRBV11-2 and TRBJ2-1; 8 nucleotides match TRBD2. CDR3 length equals 15 residues. CDR1 and CDR2 from the germline V gene are SGHAT and FQNNGV. Trimming at V came to 7 bases and at J to 4 bases, leaving 9 bases not matched to a gene. For the CDR3, the DNA is TGTGCCAGCACCTCTGGGACTAGAATGTACAATGAGCAGTTCTTC. Translated, it gives CASTSGTRMYNEQFF. The whole variable domain, remainder taken from reference TRBV11-2 and TRBJ2-1, is EAGVAQSPRYKIIEKRQSVAFWCNPISGHATLYWYQQILGQGPKLLIQFQNNGVVDDSQLPKDRFSAERLKGVDSTLKIQPAKLEDSAVYLCASTSGTRMYNEQFFGPGTRLTVL.

This clonotype has ten or more counts. The gene calls are TRBV7-3 and TRBJ2-1; 7 nucleotides agree with TRBD1. CDR1 and CDR2 from the germline V gene are SGHTA and FQGTGA. The CDR3 spans 15 residues. V lost 2 bases and J lost 8; bases outside the gene matches: 9. The CDR3 nucleotides read TGTGCCAGCAGCTTAGGGACAGCCGGGTGGGATGAGCAGTTCTTC. It encodes CASSLGTAGWDEQFF.

The rearrangement joins TRBV5-1 to TRBJ2-1, with 9 bases fitting TRBD2. This CDR3 is 17 amino acids long. From germline, CDR1 is SGHRS and CDR2 YFSETQ. V shed 3 bases, J shed 0 bases, and the junction held 7 bases outside the gene matches. CDR3 sequence reads: CASSYPAGGSSYNEQFF. In nucleotides, the CDR3 is TGCGCCAGCAGCTACCCAGCGGGGGGCAGCTCCTACAATGAGCAGTTCTTC.

This clonotype was seen only a few times. The chain has TRBV5-1 and TRBJ2-4; no definite D call. This CDR3 region has 15 residues. From germline, CDR1 is SGHRS and CDR2 YFSETQ. V lost 2 bases to trimming and J lost 0 bases, with 9 bases between them. The CDR3 coding sequence is TGCGCCAGCAGCTTAGGATCCGTAGCCAAAAACATTCAGTACTTC. It encodes CASSLGSVAKNIQYF.

The chain couples TRBV10-1 to TRBJ1-1; D is unresolved. Trimming took off 0 bases at V and 5 bases at J, with 7 bases between the two ends. This CDR3 region has 13 residues. Germline-derived CDR1 and CDR2 are WNHNN and SYGVQD (reference sequence). The CDR3 sequence is CASSESRRTEAFF. In nucleotides, the CDR3 is TGCGCCAGCAGTGAGTCGAGGAGGACTGAAGCTTTCTTT.

This clonotype was seen once. The chain is built from TRBV5-5 and TRBJ2-1; 10 nucleotides line up with TRBD2. V trimming: 1 base; J trimming: 5 bases; junction bases outside the gene matches: 6. CDR3 size: 16 residues. CDR1 is SGHKS, CDR2 YYEKEE, per germline (reference sequence). The CDR3 is CASSLFAGLADNEQFF. CDR3 nucleotide sequence: TGTGCCAGCAGCTTGTTCGCCGGACTAGCGGACAATGAGCAGTTCTTC.

This chain uses TRBV9 with TRBJ2-7; unclear D gene. Germline assignment: CDR1 SGDLS and CDR2 YYNGEE. This CDR3 has 14 residues. V was shortened by 4 bases and J by 7 bases, with 18 bases between the two germline ends. CDR3 amino acids: CASSPRATPEEQYF. Written as DNA, the CDR3 is TGTGCCAGCAGCCCCCGGGCCACACCGGAGGAGCAGTACTTC.

The chain employs TRBV6-1 and TRBJ1-1, with 8 bases lining up with TRBD1. Germline V CDR1 and CDR2: MNHNS, SASEGT. J was trimmed by 1 base and V by 7 bases; bases with no gene match: 5. This CDR3 spans 14 amino acids. This CDR3 reads CASMRQGRNTEAFF. The CDR3 DNA is TGTGCCAGCATGAGACAGGGGCGGAACACTGAAGCTTTCTTT.